This T cell receptor (beta chain) was sequenced during a study of blood T cells in healthy people across ages. General study findings and limits: Estimated diversity, derived from one million T cells, was regarded as an underestimate.

Combining a sample-barcoded 5' primer with a J-beta primer mix, a second PCR ran for about 7 to 11 cycles. TCRdb re-called the 5' RACE reads through MiXCR, storing one row per CDR3 protein. This sample has approximately 730,000 distinct CDR3 sequences; about 55% occur once, and the top ten carry approximately 41%. Details on this clonotype: Its target is unknown.

Sample donors were healthy Caucasian individuals that came from Russia, aged roughly 6 to 95. Samples each had at least 6 micrograms of total RNA extracted. Sequenced: blood. This receptor was taken from an elderly man in good health.

CDR3 bases: TGCAGTGGTACCCGGGACAGGCGCCCCTCCAATCAGCCCCAGCATTTT. It is translated as CSGTRDRRPSNQPQHF. J is TRBJ1-5 and V is TRBV20-1; TRBD1 matches at 8 bases. Trimming removed 7 bases from V and 3 bases from J; junction bases left unmatched: 14. Germline CDR1 DFQATT, CDR2 SNEGSKA (reference sequence). The length of the CDR3 is 16 residues.